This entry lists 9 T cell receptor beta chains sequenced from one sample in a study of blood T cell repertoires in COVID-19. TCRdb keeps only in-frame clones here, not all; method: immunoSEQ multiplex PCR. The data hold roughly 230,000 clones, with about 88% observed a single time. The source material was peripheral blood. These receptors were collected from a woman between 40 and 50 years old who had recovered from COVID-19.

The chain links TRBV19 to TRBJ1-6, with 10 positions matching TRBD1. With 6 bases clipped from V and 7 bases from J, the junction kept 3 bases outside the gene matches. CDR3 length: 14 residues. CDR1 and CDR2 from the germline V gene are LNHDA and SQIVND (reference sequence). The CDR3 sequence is CASSEDRGNSPLHF. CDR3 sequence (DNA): TGTGCCAGTAGCGAGGACAGGGGGAATTCACCCCTCCACTTT.

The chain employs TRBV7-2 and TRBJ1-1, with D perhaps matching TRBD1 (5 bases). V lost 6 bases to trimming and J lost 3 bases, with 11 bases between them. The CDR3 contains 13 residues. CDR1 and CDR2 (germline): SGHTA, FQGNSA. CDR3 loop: CASRQQADTEAFF. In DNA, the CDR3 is TGTGCCAGCAGGCAACAGGCCGACACTGAAGCTTTCTTT.

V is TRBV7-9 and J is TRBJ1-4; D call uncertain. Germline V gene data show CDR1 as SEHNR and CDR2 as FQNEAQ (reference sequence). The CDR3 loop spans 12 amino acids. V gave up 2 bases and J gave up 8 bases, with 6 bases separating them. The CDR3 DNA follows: TGTGCCAGCAGCTTAAATTCAGAAAAACTGTTTTTT. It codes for CASSLNSEKLFF.

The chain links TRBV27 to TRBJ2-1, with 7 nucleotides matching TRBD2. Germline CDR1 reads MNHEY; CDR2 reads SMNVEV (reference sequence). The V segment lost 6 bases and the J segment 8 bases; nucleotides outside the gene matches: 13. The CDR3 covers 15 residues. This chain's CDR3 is CASSSDSSGFYEQFF. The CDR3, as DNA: TGTGCCAGCAGCTCAGACAGTAGCGGGTTCTATGAGCAGTTCTTC.

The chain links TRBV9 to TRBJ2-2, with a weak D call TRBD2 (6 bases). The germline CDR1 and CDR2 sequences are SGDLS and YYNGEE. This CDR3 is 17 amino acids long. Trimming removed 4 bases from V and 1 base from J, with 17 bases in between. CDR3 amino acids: CASSPRLGGLNTGELFF. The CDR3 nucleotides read TGTGCCAGCAGCCCACGCCTCGGGGGTTTGAACACCGGGGAGCTGTTTTTT. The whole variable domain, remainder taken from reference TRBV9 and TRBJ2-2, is DSGVTQTPKHLITATGQRVTLRCSPRSGDLSVYWYQQSLDQGLQFLIQYYNGEERAKGNILERFSAQQFPDLHSELNLSSLELGDSALYFCASSPRLGGLNTGELFFGEGSRLTVL.

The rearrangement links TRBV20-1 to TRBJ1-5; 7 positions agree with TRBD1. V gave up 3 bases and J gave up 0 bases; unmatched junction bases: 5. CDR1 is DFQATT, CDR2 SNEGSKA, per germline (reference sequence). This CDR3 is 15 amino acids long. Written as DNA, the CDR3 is TGCAGTGCTAGTAAAGGGGGCTATAGCAATCAGCCCCAGCATTTT. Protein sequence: CSASKGGYSNQPQHF.

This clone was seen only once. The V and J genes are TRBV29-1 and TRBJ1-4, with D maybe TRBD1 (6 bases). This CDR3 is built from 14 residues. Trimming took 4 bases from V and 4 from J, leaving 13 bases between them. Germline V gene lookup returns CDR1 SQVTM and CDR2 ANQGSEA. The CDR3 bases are TGCAGCGTTGGGTCAGGGGCGAATAATGAAAAACTGTTTTTT. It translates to CSVGSGANNEKLFF. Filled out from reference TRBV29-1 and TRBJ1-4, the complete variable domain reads SAVISQKPSRDICQRGTSLTIQCQVDSQVTMMFWYRQQPGQSLTLIATANQGSEATYESGFVIDKFPISRPNLTFSTLTVSNMSPEDSSIYLCSVGSGANNEKLFFGSGTQLSVL.

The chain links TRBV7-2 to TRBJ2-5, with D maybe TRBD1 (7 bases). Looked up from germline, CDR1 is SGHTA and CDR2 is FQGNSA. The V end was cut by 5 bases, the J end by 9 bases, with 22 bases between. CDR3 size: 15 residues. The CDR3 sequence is CASSSRRGRIGAQYF. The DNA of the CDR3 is TGTGCCAGCAGCAGCCGGAGGGGGCGAATAGGGGCCCAGTACTTC.

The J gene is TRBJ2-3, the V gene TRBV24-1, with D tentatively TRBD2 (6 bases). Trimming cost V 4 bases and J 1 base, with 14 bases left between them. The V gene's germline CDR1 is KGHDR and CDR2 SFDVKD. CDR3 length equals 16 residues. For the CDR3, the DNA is TGTGCCACCAGTGAAAGTGGAGGGCCGGGCACAGATACGCAGTATTTT. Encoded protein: CATSESGGPGTDTQYF.